These 25 T cell receptor beta chains were sequenced from one sample in a study of T cell repertoires in cytomegalovirus infection. The antigens these receptors bind are not known. TCRdb itself ran the reads through MiXCR, one entry per CDR3 protein. Among a few hundred thousand distinct CDR3 sequences, over 35% were seen once, and the ten largest hold about half. The source was cultured PBMCs, collected from culture after CMV antigen stimulation. Receptors originate from a human donor in good health (CMV status not recorded). Some clones in this sample may be carry-over from other donors' samples.

This chain links TRBV12-3 or TRBV12-4 with TRBJ2-5, with D perhaps given as TRBD1 or TRBD2 (5 bases each). Trimming left V 5 bases short and J 5 bases short, with 15 bases between. The CDR3 length is 14 residues. The DNA for the CDR3 is TGTGCCAGCAGTCCCTCGAGGGGTTATGAGACCCAGTACTTC. As protein: CASSPSRGYETQYF.

The chain is built from TRBV11-2 and TRBJ2-7; D is unclear. Germline V gene data show CDR1 as SGHAT and CDR2 as FQNNGV. This CDR3 has 14 residues. Trimming stripped 3 bases from V and 4 bases from J, with 13 bases between. The CDR3 DNA follows: TGTGCCAGCAGCTTTTTAGCCCCCCGTTACGAGCAGTACTTC. Its protein is CASSFLAPRYEQYF. The whole variable domain, filled in from reference TRBV11-2 and TRBJ2-7, reads EAGVAQSPRYKIIEKRQSVAFWCNPISGHATLYWYQQILGQGPKLLIQFQNNGVVDDSQLPKDRFSAERLKGVDSTLKIQPAKLEDSAVYLCASSFLAPRYEQYFGPGTRLTVT.

This clonotype was counted between two and nine times. The chain carries TRBV19 and TRBJ1-4; D is unclear. The V and J ends lost 4 bases and 8 bases respectively, with 17 bases between them. The CDR3 length is 15 residues. Germline assignment: CDR1 LNHDA and CDR2 SQIVND (reference sequence). CDR3 region: CASSTGLGGNEKLFF. The CDR3 DNA reads TGTGCCAGTAGTACCGGACTGGGCGGCAACGAAAAACTGTTTTTT.

The CDR3 DNA sequence: TGTGCCAGCAGCGTGGGGACAGGGGTTGATGAGCAGTTCTTC. This gives the protein CASSVGTGVDEQFF. The genes are TRBV9 and TRBJ2-1; 10 nucleotides match TRBD1. After removal of 2 bases from V and 8 bases from J, the junction contained 4 bases not matched to a gene. The CDR3 covers 14 residues. Germline V gives CDR1 SGDLS, CDR2 YYNGEE.

This chain uses TRBV5-1 with TRBJ2-5; TRBD2 agrees at 10 bases. V lost 1 base and J lost 3; bases outside the gene matches: 3. The CDR3 runs to 15 residues. Germline values: CDR1 SGHRS, CDR2 YFSETQ. The CDR3 loop reads CASSLYLAGEETQYF. CDR3 nucleotides: TGCGCCAGCAGCTTGTATCTAGCGGGAGAAGAGACCCAGTACTTC.

The CDR3 sequence is CASSLQGPGSGYTF. In DNA form, the CDR3 reads TGCGCCAGCAGCTTGCAGGGCCCGGGATCCGGCTACACCTTC. This chain links TRBV5-1 with TRBJ1-2, with D maybe TRBD1 (5 bases). Germline V gene lookup returns CDR1 SGHRS and CDR2 YFSETQ. V lost 1 base, J lost 8 bases, and 15 bases lay in between. CDR3 length: 14 residues.

This clonotype was seen a few times. The chain joins TRBV7-8 to TRBJ2-7; 7 nucleotides agree with TRBD2. V lost 5 bases, J lost 1 base, and 8 bases stayed unmatched. Germline V gene data show CDR1 as SGHVS and CDR2 as FQNEAQ. CDR3 length equals 15 residues. The CDR3: CASSVSGGGSYEQYF. The CDR3 DNA sequence: TGTGCCAGCAGCGTATCGGGCGGGGGATCCTACGAGCAGTACTTC.

V and J are TRBV4-1 and TRBJ1-2; D remains ambiguous. V was pared by 4 bases and J by 2 bases, with 14 bases between. Germline CDR1 and CDR2: MGHRA and YSYEKL. The length of the CDR3 is 15 residues. This CDR3 is CASSPGAGLNYGYTF. The CDR3 region has the DNA TGCGCCAGCAGCCCCGGCGCAGGCCTGAACTATGGCTACACCTTC.

This clonotype has a count of ten or more. The chain uses TRBV7-2 and TRBJ2-3, with 10 positions matching TRBD2. Germline CDR1 SGHTA, CDR2 FQGNSA. V shed 4 bases, J shed 0 bases, and the junction held 1 base outside the gene matches. This CDR3 has 15 residues. For the CDR3, the DNA is TGTGCCAGCAGCTCTAGCGGGAGAAGCACAGATACGCAGTATTTT. Translating gives CASSSSGRSTDTQYF.

The V and J genes are TRBV6-2 or TRBV6-3 and TRBJ2-2, with 7 nucleotides matching TRBD1. This CDR3 comprises 15 residues. V lost 5 bases, J lost 6 bases, and 9 bases stayed unmatched. Germline V gene sequence: CDR1 MNHEY, CDR2 SVGEGT. The CDR3: CASSPWTGFSGELFF. In DNA form, the CDR3 reads TGTGCCAGCAGTCCTTGGACAGGCTTTTCCGGGGAGCTGTTTTTT.

This clonotype was detected only a few times. The rearrangement joins TRBV19 to TRBJ2-7; D possibly corresponds to TRBD1 (6 bases). CDR3 length: 15 amino acids. CDR1 is LNHDA and CDR2 is SQIVND in the germline V gene (reference sequence). V lost 5 bases and J lost 3, with 17 bases in between. CDR3 amino acids: CASSVGTGLNYEQYF. CDR3 DNA sequence: TGTGCCAGTAGTGTAGGTACAGGGTTGAACTACGAGCAGTACTTC.

The chain combines TRBV6-5 with TRBJ2-5, with no clear D. Germline V gene data show CDR1 as MNHEY and CDR2 as SVGAGI. CDR3 size: 13 residues. The V end was cut by 0 bases, the J end by 7 bases, with 9 bases between. CDR3: CASSYSSRGTQYF. The CDR3 DNA sequence: TGTGCCAGCAGTTACTCGAGCCGTGGGACCCAGTACTTC.

Only one count was recorded for this clonotype. The chain links TRBV4-3 to TRBJ1-3; no definite D call. The germline V gene has CDR1 LGHNA and CDR2 YSLEER. The CDR3 spans 15 residues. Trimming pared 0 bases from V and 2 bases from J, leaving 8 bases between. The CDR3 DNA follows: TGCGCCAGCAGCCAAGATCTTAGTCCTGGAAACACCATATATTTT. It encodes CASSQDLSPGNTIYF.

The chain couples TRBV6-5 to TRBJ2-6, with D possibly being TRBD1 or TRBD2 (5 bases each). The CDR3 covers 18 residues. The germline V gene encodes CDR1 MNHEY and CDR2 SVGAGI. The V end was cut by 0 bases, the J end by 0 bases, with 12 bases between. CDR3 in DNA: TGTGCCAGCAGTTACTCGGGACGACGATTCTCTGGGGCCAACGTCCTGACTTTC. Its protein product is CASSYSGRRFSGANVLTF.

The chain links TRBV2 to TRBJ2-6, with TRBD1 matching 10 bases. The J segment lost 0 bases and the V segment lost 2 bases, leaving 13 bases of the junction unmatched. There are 21 residues in the CDR3. CDR1 and CDR2 from the germline V gene are SNHLY and FYNNEI. For the CDR3, the DNA is TGTGCCAGCAGTGAACCGAGACAGGGGGCGGGAGTTCGCTCTGGGGCCAACGTCCTGACTTTC. This codes for CASSEPRQGAGVRSGANVLTF. The full variable domain, with the rest looked up from reference TRBV2 and TRBJ2-6, is EPEVTQTPSHQVTQMGQEVILRCVPISNHLYFYWYRQILGQKVEFLVSFYNNEISEKSEIFDDQFSVERPDGSNFTLKIRSTKLEDSAMYFCASSEPRQGAGVRSGANVLTFGAGSRLTVL.

The rearrangement links TRBV7-2 to TRBJ2-7, with TRBD2 identical over 12 bases. Looked up from germline, CDR1 is SGHTA and CDR2 is FQGNSA. The CDR3 consists of 16 residues. V shed 1 base and J 2 bases; nucleotides not matched to a gene: 3. DNA for the CDR3: TGTGCCAGCAGCTTAGAATGGACTAGCGGGACCTACGAGCAGTACTTC. This encodes CASSLEWTSGTYEQYF.

The chain combines TRBV20-1 with TRBJ2-3; 7 positions agree with TRBD2. The germline V gene encodes CDR1 DFQATT and CDR2 SNEGSKA (reference sequence). The CDR3 totals 14 residues. After removal of 3 bases from V and 1 base from J, the junction contained 4 bases not matched to a gene. CDR3 in amino acids: CSASWGRGTDTQYF. CDR3 sequence (DNA): TGCAGTGCTAGCTGGGGGAGGGGCACAGATACGCAGTATTTT.

The chain uses TRBV6-2 or TRBV6-3 and TRBJ2-5, with 13 bases aligning to TRBD2. This CDR3 region has 17 residues. V was pared by 0 bases and J by 0 bases, with 1 base of the junction left unmatched. In germline, CDR1 is MNHEY, CDR2 SVGEGT. The CDR3 coding sequence is TGTGCCAGCAGTTACTCAGGACTAGCGGGGGACCAAGAGACCCAGTACTTC. Translating gives CASSYSGLAGDQETQYF.

The V and J genes are TRBV18 and TRBJ2-7; D unresolved. Germline CDR1 and CDR2: KGHSH and LQKENI. Trimming shortened V by 2 bases and J by 5 bases, and 13 bases separated the two germline ends. This CDR3 comprises 14 residues. The CDR3 protein is CASSPGFLADEQYF. CDR3 sequence (DNA): TGTGCCAGCTCACCAGGATTTCTTGCGGACGAGCAGTACTTC.

This clonotype showed up just a few times. The V gene is TRBV20-1, the J gene TRBJ1-1; no firm D call. Trimming pared 5 bases from V and 6 bases from J, leaving 16 bases between. In germline, CDR1 is DFQATT, CDR2 SNEGSKA (reference sequence). This CDR3 region has 13 residues. This chain's CDR3 is CSASQRLEAEAFF. CDR3 in DNA: TGCAGTGCTTCACAGAGACTTGAGGCTGAAGCTTTCTTT.

J is TRBJ2-1 and V is TRBV7-8, with TRBD1 identical over 8 bases. In germline, CDR1 is SGHVS, CDR2 FQNEAQ. Trimming cost V 5 bases and J 7 bases; bases outside gene matches: 13. This CDR3 comprises 16 residues. In DNA, the CDR3 is TGTGCCAGCAGCCTCGCGAGGACAGGGATTCCTAATGAGCAGTTCTTC. Protein product: CASSLARTGIPNEQFF.

The chain has TRBV10-3 and TRBJ1-1; D remains unclear. The CDR3 spans 14 residues. Germline values: CDR1 ENHRY, CDR2 SYGVKD. The ends were cut back, 4 bases at V and 4 bases at J, with 13 bases in the middle. The CDR3 region has the DNA TGTGCCATCAGTGGACATGTCCCGAGCACTGAAGCTTTCTTT. It translates to CAISGHVPSTEAFF.

This chain joins TRBV6-1 and TRBJ1-3; tentatively, D is TRBD1 (5 bases). V lost 6 bases and J 1 base, leaving 19 bases between the germline ends. Looked up from germline, CDR1 is MNHNS and CDR2 is SASEGT. This CDR3 region has 17 residues. The CDR3: CASREGLLIGSGNTIYF. In DNA, the CDR3 is TGTGCCAGCAGAGAGGGACTCCTAATCGGGTCTGGAAACACCATATATTTT.

This clonotype was seen ten or more times. This chain joins TRBV7-2 and TRBJ2-5, with D perhaps matching TRBD2 (5 bases). The CDR3 spans 14 residues. Trimming removed 4 bases from V and 4 bases from J, with 13 bases in between. Germline V gives CDR1 SGHTA, CDR2 FQGNSA. CDR3 loop: CASSYPGELETQYF. In DNA, the CDR3 is TGTGCCAGCAGCTACCCCGGGGAGCTAGAGACCCAGTACTTC.

The rearrangement uses TRBV14 and TRBJ1-4, with D hard to call. Looked up from germline, CDR1 is SGHDN and CDR2 is FVKESK. Trimming left V 4 bases short and J 1 base short, with 13 bases between. The CDR3 spans 16 residues. For the CDR3, the DNA is TGTGCCAGCAGCCCCCGGATCGGGCAAACTAATGAAAAACTGTTTTTT. It is translated as CASSPRIGQTNEKLFF.